Below, 30 T cell receptor beta chains from the same sample are listed, as sequenced in a study of STAT5B mutations in CD4+ large granular lymphocyte leukemia. TCRdb's copy holds only in-frame clones and misses some; the assay was immunoSEQ multiplex PCR. The sample contains about 36,000 clones, approximately 72% of which appear only once. Source material: CD4+ T cells from blood buffy coats. These receptors were taken from a human donor in good health.

In DNA form, the CDR3 reads TGTGCCAGCAGCTTTAACTGGAACTACGAGCAGTACTTC. Translated, it gives CASSFNWNYEQYF. The rearrangement uses TRBV11-1 and TRBJ2-7, with unresolved D. The CDR3 has 13 residues. In germline, CDR1 is SGHAT, CDR2 FQDESV (reference sequence). V shed 3 bases and J shed 3 bases, with 9 bases lying between them.

This chain joins TRBV11-2 and TRBJ2-3, with D unclear. The CDR3 is 12 residues long. Germline V lookup: CDR1 SGHAT, CDR2 FQNNGV. Trimming pared 1 base from V and 8 bases from J, leaving 7 bases between. The CDR3 DNA sequence: TGTGCCAGCAGCTTAGGGGGTGGTACGCAGTATTTT. It codes for CASSLGGGTQYF.

The chain employs TRBV11-2 and TRBJ2-2; tentatively, D is TRBD1 (5 bases). The germline V gene has CDR1 SGHAT and CDR2 FQNNGV. The CDR3 sequence is 15 residues long. The V end lost 7 bases, the J end lost 2 bases, and 14 bases lay between the germline ends. CDR3 in DNA: TGTGCCAGCAAAGAGCAGGGTAGAAACACCGGGGAGCTGTTTTTT. It yields the protein CASKEQGRNTGELFF. The complete variable domain, with remaining parts taken from reference TRBV11-2 and TRBJ2-2, reads EAGVAQSPRYKIIEKRQSVAFWCNPISGHATLYWYQQILGQGPKLLIQFQNNGVVDDSQLPKDRFSAERLKGVDSTLKIQPAKLEDSAVYLCASKEQGRNTGELFFGEGSRLTVL.

This sequence joins TRBV19 and TRBJ2-7; 7 bases map to TRBD1. This CDR3 has 15 residues. Germline values: CDR1 LNHDA, CDR2 SQIVND (reference sequence). Trimming took 7 bases from V and 0 from J; bases not matched to a gene: 9. CDR3 DNA sequence: TGTGCCAGTAACACCGGGACAGCAAGCTCCTACGAGCAGTACTTC. Translating it yields CASNTGTASSYEQYF.

This clone appeared a few times. The rearrangement joins TRBV30 to TRBJ2-6, with D unresolved. V dropped 5 bases and J dropped 2 bases, with 4 bases sitting between them. Germline lookup yields CDR1 GTSNPN and CDR2 SVGIG (reference sequence). This CDR3 is 12 amino acids long. As DNA, the CDR3 is TGTGCCTGGGCGGCTGGGGCCAACGTCCTGACTTTC. This codes for CAWAAGANVLTF.

The chain links TRBV7-9 to TRBJ1-1, with no clear D. The CDR3 is made up of 16 amino acids. Trimming left V 3 bases short and J 4 bases short, with 18 bases between. Per germline, CDR1 SEHNR and CDR2 FQNEAQ (reference sequence). CDR3 DNA: TGTGCCAGCAGCTTTTCTGGAAGGATACGGGGCACTGAAGCTTTCTTT. It specifies CASSFSGRIRGTEAFF.

The J gene is TRBJ2-7, the V gene TRBV7-8; 9 bases line up with TRBD2. Germline CDR1 SGHVS, CDR2 FQNEAQ. The CDR3 covers 15 residues. The junction had 5 bases not matched to a gene; V was cut back by 5 bases and J by 0 bases. The CDR3 region is CASSQTSGPSYEQYF. The CDR3 nucleotides read TGTGCCAGCAGCCAAACTAGCGGGCCCTCCTACGAGCAGTACTTC.

The sample holds a few counts of this clone. The chain employs TRBV7-9 and TRBJ2-7, with 11 bases identical to TRBD2. The junction had 14 bases not matched to a gene; V was cut back by 4 bases and J by 0 bases. The germline V gene has CDR1 SEHNR and CDR2 FQNEAQ (reference sequence). This CDR3 region has 19 residues. Here the CDR3 reads CASSSILGTSGYPSYEQYF. The DNA for the CDR3 is TGTGCCAGCAGCTCGATACTGGGGACTAGCGGATACCCCTCCTACGAGCAGTACTTC.

The table lists this clone with a few counts. The chain couples TRBV7-2 to TRBJ1-2; TRBD1 aligns across 7 bases. The J segment lost 8 bases and the V segment lost 1 base, leaving 10 bases of the junction unmatched. The germline gives CDR1 SGHTA, CDR2 FQGNSA. There are 15 residues in the CDR3. The CDR3 loop is CASSLDGQEAVGYTF. The DNA for the CDR3 is TGTGCCAGCAGCTTAGACGGACAGGAGGCAGTCGGCTACACCTTC.

The chain joins TRBV7-9 to TRBJ2-1; 12 nucleotides agree with TRBD1. CDR3 length equals 17 residues. The junction had 12 bases not matched to a gene; V was cut back by 5 bases and J by 7 bases. Germline V CDR1 and CDR2: SEHNR, FQNEAQ (reference sequence). The CDR3 spells CASSEVAGGQGANEQFF. DNA for the CDR3: TGTGCCAGCAGCGAAGTAGCGGGGGGACAGGGGGCTAATGAGCAGTTCTTC.

V gene TRBV5-1 combines with J gene TRBJ1-2; D may be TRBD1 (5 bases). Trimming left V 1 base short and J 4 bases short, with 8 bases between. CDR1 and CDR2 (germline): SGHRS, YFSETQ. This CDR3 contains 13 residues. The CDR3 DNA reads as TGCGCCAGCAGCTTGAGCAGGGTCTATGGCTACACCTTC. Its translation is CASSLSRVYGYTF.

V is TRBV7-9 and J is TRBJ1-1; D is perhaps TRBD1 (5 bases). Germline V gene data show CDR1 as SEHNR and CDR2 as FQNEAQ (reference sequence). V shed 4 bases and J shed 2 bases, with 5 bases lying between them. This CDR3 is built from 12 residues. The CDR3: CASSWGNTEAFF. The CDR3 nucleotides read TGTGCCAGCAGCTGGGGCAACACTGAAGCTTTCTTT.

The chain couples TRBV5-1 to TRBJ2-5; 10 positions agree with TRBD2. The CDR3 is 18 residues long. V was clipped by 4 bases and J by 4 bases; unmatched bases: 16. CDR1 is SGHRS and CDR2 is YFSETQ in the germline V gene. CDR3 DNA: TGCGCCAGCAGCGCGGGGCGCATAGCGGGGGGTTTAGGAGAGACCCAGTACTTC. Translated, it gives CASSAGRIAGGLGETQYF. The full variable domain, rest sourced from reference TRBV5-1 and TRBJ2-5, is KAGVTQTPRYLIKTRGQQVTLSCSPISGHRSVSWYQQTPGQGLQFLFEYFSETQRNKGNFPGRFSGRQFSNSRSEMNVSTLELGDSALYLCASSAGRIAGGLGETQYFGPGTRLLVL.

The J gene is TRBJ2-5, the V gene TRBV30; D call uncertain. The J call may be in error: the DNA end matches TRBJ2-7 better. Germline values: CDR1 GTSNPN, CDR2 SVGIG (reference sequence). The CDR3 totals 10 residues. DNA for the CDR3: TGTGCCTGGAGTGTAAGCGAGCAGTACTTC. Translating gives CAWSVSEQYF.

A few counts support this clone. CDR3 region: CASSPRAGAFF. The CDR3 DNA follows: TGTGCCAGCAGCCCCAGGGCTGGGGCTTTCTTT. The V gene is TRBV7-3, the J gene TRBJ1-1; TRBD1 is a possible D gene (5 bases). The CDR3 is 11 residues long. Trimming stripped 5 bases from V and 11 bases from J, with 12 bases between. Germline V CDR1 and CDR2: SGHTA, FQGTGA.

The gene calls are TRBV5-6 and TRBJ2-3, with TRBD1 matching over 10 bases. V was pared by 0 bases and J by 4 bases, with 8 bases of the junction left unmatched. The CDR3 covers 17 residues. The germline gives CDR1 SGHDT, CDR2 YYEEEE. The CDR3 DNA is TGTGCCAGCAGCTTGGAGGGGGGGGGACAGGGGTCAGATACGCAGTATTTT. This encodes CASSLEGGGQGSDTQYF.

CDR3 bases: TGTGCCAGCAGTCCTAATCCGATGGGGGGGGGTGTAACTGAAGCTTTCTTT. Translation: CASSPNPMGGGVTEAFF. The genes are TRBV25-1 and TRBJ1-1; possible D gene TRBD1, 5 bases. Trimming pared 5 bases from V and 5 bases from J, leaving 24 bases between. CDR3 length: 17 amino acids. The germline V gene has CDR1 MGHDK and CDR2 SYGVNS.

This chain links TRBV19 with TRBJ2-2; the match to TRBD1 covers 8 bases. This CDR3 is 15 amino acids long. The germline V gene encodes CDR1 LNHDA and CDR2 SQIVND (reference sequence). V dropped 3 bases and J dropped 4; count of bases not matched to a gene: 4. The CDR3 coding sequence is TGTGCCAGTAGTATGGGGCAGGGGGCCACCGGGGAGCTGTTTTTT. Residues: CASSMGQGATGELFF.

This chain joins TRBV4-1 and TRBJ2-7; D may correspond to TRBD1 or TRBD2 (5 bases each). The CDR3 spans 15 residues. Trimming pared 4 bases from V and 2 bases from J, leaving 15 bases between. The V gene's germline CDR1 is MGHRA and CDR2 YSYEKL. The CDR3 DNA sequence: TGCGCCAGCAGCCGAGGGGAACAGAAAACCTACGAGCAGTACTTC. Translated: CASSRGEQKTYEQYF.

The table lists this clone with a count of one. The V gene is TRBV4-1, the J gene TRBJ2-7; 8 nucleotides line up with TRBD2. The J segment lost 0 bases and the V segment lost 1 base, leaving 11 bases of the junction unmatched. From germline, CDR1 is MGHRA and CDR2 YSYEKL. The length of the CDR3 is 18 residues. The CDR3, as DNA: TGCGCCAGCAGCCAAGGCTTCCGGACTAGCTTAAACTCCTACGAGCAGTACTTC. Its translation is CASSQGFRTSLNSYEQYF.

The genes are TRBV27 and TRBJ1-5, with 8 positions matching TRBD1. Germline trimming cut 6 bases from V and 5 bases from J; bases unmatched to any gene: 6. The CDR3 runs 14 residues. Germline-derived CDR1 and CDR2 are MNHEY and SMNVEV (reference sequence). CDR3 region: CASSRDRFYQPQHF. In DNA form, the CDR3 reads TGTGCCAGCAGCCGGGACAGGTTTTATCAGCCCCAGCATTTT.

The rearrangement joins TRBV10-1 to TRBJ1-2; 7 positions match TRBD1. Germline V lookup: CDR1 WNHNN, CDR2 SYGVQD (reference sequence). After removal of 6 bases from V and 4 bases from J, the junction contained 5 bases not matched to a gene. The CDR3 runs 13 residues. CDR3 loop: CASSDRVSYGYTF. CDR3 DNA: TGCGCCAGCAGCGACAGGGTTAGCTATGGCTACACCTTC.

The chain uses TRBV14 and TRBJ2-5; possibly TRBD1 for D (5 bases). This CDR3 region has 17 residues. Trimming took 0 bases from V and 2 from J, leaving 16 bases between them. Per germline, CDR1 SGHDN and CDR2 FVKESK. In DNA form, the CDR3 reads TGTGCCAGCAGCCAAGATCATTCAGGGTTCCTGCAAGAGACCCAGTACTTC. Protein sequence: CASSQDHSGFLQETQYF.

V and J are TRBV19 and TRBJ2-7, with unresolved D. Germline V gene data show CDR1 as LNHDA and CDR2 as SQIVND (reference sequence). The CDR3 covers 13 residues. Trimming left V 3 bases short and J 5 bases short, with 11 bases between. CDR3 coding DNA: TGTGCCAGTAGTATGACGACGGTTCACGAGCAGTACTTC. Translation: CASSMTTVHEQYF. The full variable domain, rest sourced from reference TRBV19 and TRBJ2-7, is DGGITQSPKYLFRKEGQNVTLSCEQNLNHDAMYWYRQDPGQGLRLIYYSQIVNDFQKGDIAEGYSVSREKKESFPLTVTSAQKNPTAFYLCASSMTTVHEQYFGPGTRLTVT.

The chain employs TRBV6-6 and TRBJ2-1; D gene unclear. Germline-derived CDR1 and CDR2 are MNHNY and SVGAGI (reference sequence). CDR3 length equals 12 residues. Trimming pared 10 bases from V and 0 bases from J, leaving 7 bases between. CDR3 sequence: CATLSSYNEQFF. In DNA form, the CDR3 reads TGTGCCACCCTGTCCTCCTACAATGAGCAGTTCTTC.

The chain is built from TRBV9 and TRBJ1-2; D is possibly TRBD1 (5 bases). The CDR3 length is 15 residues. V lost 0 bases to trimming and J lost 5 bases, with 14 bases between them. Germline V gene sequence: CDR1 SGDLS, CDR2 YYNGEE. CDR3 amino acids: CASSVGRGSGYGYTF. The CDR3 bases are TGTGCCAGCAGCGTAGGAAGGGGTTCCGGGTATGGCTACACCTTC.

Only a few counts were recorded for this clone. The chain couples TRBV7-9 to TRBJ2-2, with TRBD2 matching over 7 bases. Germline V gene sequence: CDR1 SEHNR, CDR2 FQNEAQ (reference sequence). The V and J ends lost 1 base and 5 bases, in that order; junction bases with no gene match: 4. The CDR3 runs to 15 residues. This CDR3 is CASSLDGRSTGELFF. As DNA, the CDR3 is TGTGCCAGCAGCTTAGACGGGAGGAGTACCGGGGAGCTGTTTTTT.

V usage is TRBV5-4 and J usage is TRBJ1-2; 8 positions agree with TRBD1. The ends lost 0 bases at V and 5 bases at J; junction bases unmatched: 6. Germline V lookup: CDR1 SGHNT, CDR2 YYREEE (reference sequence). This CDR3 has 15 residues. The CDR3 DNA sequence: TGTGCCAGCAGCTTGGTAGGCGGACAGGGATATGGCTACACCTTC. Its translation is CASSLVGGQGYGYTF.

This chain joins TRBV6-1 and TRBJ2-7, with D perhaps matching TRBD2 (5 bases). This CDR3 has 12 amino acids. CDR1 and CDR2 (germline): MNHNS, SASEGT. The V gene lost 6 bases and the J gene lost 4 bases, with 10 bases spanning the gap. The CDR3 DNA follows: TGTGCCAGCAGAGCGCGGACTTACGAGCAGTACTTC. It yields the protein CASRARTYEQYF.

The chain recombines TRBV4-1 with TRBJ2-7, with 9 nucleotides matching TRBD1. Trimming cost V 2 bases and J 0 bases; bases outside gene matches: 8. From germline, CDR1 is MGHRA and CDR2 YSYEKL. This CDR3 is built from 17 residues. CDR3 protein: CASSQTGQGLSSYEQYF. CDR3 bases: TGCGCCAGCAGCCAAACCGGACAGGGGTTGAGCTCCTACGAGCAGTACTTC.